A single T cell receptor beta chain is shown here with its context. The data are from a study of blood T cell repertoires in COVID-19. Study overall: Whether acute or convalescent, the COVID-19 samples came from the United States, Italy and Spain. T cells, B-cell-depleted T cells, or PBMCs supplied cDNA or gDNA.

Sequenced by immunoSEQ multiplex PCR; TCRdb stores in-frame clones only, minus some. This sample yields 150,000 to 200,000 clones, of which roughly 80% are seen a single time; over 6% belongs to the top ten. Germline V CDR1 and CDR2: MDHEN, SYDVKM. Trimming shortened V by 4 bases and J by 6 bases, and 15 bases separated the two germline ends. The CDR3 is made up of 14 amino acids. This clonotype was sampled from a woman between 65 and 79 years old with COVID-19, enrolled during active disease. V gene TRBV28 combines with J gene TRBJ1-2, with a tentative D call TRBD1 (5 bases). The specimen was peripheral blood. The CDR3, as DNA: TGTGCCAGCAGTTCCAGCGGGAGGGGTCATGGCTACACCTTC. Protein product: CASSSSGRGHGYTF.